This TCR beta chain was found in a study of T cell repertoires in cytomegalovirus infection. Study-level information: The authors relied on CMV epitopes, both recently identified HLA-C-restricted and well-studied HLA-B-restricted.

Between the trimmed V and J ends, which lost 8 bases and 1 base, there was a span of 17 bases. This CDR3 is built from 15 residues. In germline, CDR1 is LNHNV, CDR2 YYDKDF (reference sequence). Via MiXCR, TCRdb re-called the reads, giving one row per CDR3 protein. The table includes 300,000 to 400,000 distinct CDR3 sequences, roughly 25% detected once. Worth noting for this clonotype: Antigen unknown.

Study observations and caveats: Across the ex vivo response, the dominant clonotypes were HLA-C-restricted CMV-specific TCR beta clonotypes.

This TCR derives from a human donor in good health (CMV status not recorded). Some clones in this sample may be carry-over from other donors' samples. The chain uses TRBV15 and TRBJ1-1; D is possibly TRBD1 (6 bases). The sequences come from cultured PBMCs, collected from culture after CMV antigen stimulation. CDR3 in DNA: TGTGCCACCGCGCCAATTACAGGGAGGAACACTGAAGCTTTCTTT. Protein sequence: CATAPITGRNTEAFF.